This T cell receptor beta chain was profiled in a study of T cell changes during pregnancy in multiple sclerosis. Germline loops: CDR1 SNHLY, CDR2 FYNNEI. The ends were cut back, 11 bases at V and 5 bases at J, with 12 bases in the middle. CDR3 length: 11 residues. This table comes from immunoSEQ multiplex PCR, and its TCRdb copy is limited to in-frame clones, with some not included. The sample lists under 55,000 clones, around 90% occurring once. This clone was observed a few times. This sequence was found in a female donor with multiple sclerosis, enrolled in a pregnancy study. V gene TRBV2 combines with J gene TRBJ1-2, with D possibly matching TRBD1 (5 bases). Sequences were derived from peripheral blood, sampled in the first trimester of pregnancy. CDR3 sequence: CAAGREYGYTF. The CDR3, as DNA: TGTGCCGCAGGGAGGGAATATGGCTACACCTTC.